The clone carrying this T cell receptor beta chain was counted many times. Its target is unknown. This sample stems from a study of T cell repertoires in cytomegalovirus infection. TCRdb independently ran MiXCR on the reads; one entry per CDR3 protein. The repertoire holds some 130,000 distinct CDR3 sequences, with 25% to 35% as singletons. The sequence was collected from a human donor in good health (CMV status not recorded). Some clones in this sample may be carry-over from other donors' samples. The sequences come from CD8+ T cells from cultured PBMCs, collected from culture after CMV antigen stimulation.

The CDR3 DNA reads as TGTGCCAGCAGGCCAGGGGCCACGAACACTGAAGCTTTCTTT. Its protein product is CASRPGATNTEAFF. The gene calls are TRBV7-8 and TRBJ1-1; TRBD1 might be the D (6 bases). Trimming cost V 6 bases and J 1 base, with 12 bases left between them. Germline values: CDR1 SGHVS, CDR2 FQNEAQ. This CDR3 is built from 14 residues.